These 15 T cell receptor beta chains share one sample of origin, sequenced in a study of liver allograft versus peripheral blood T cells (dated by TCRdb to 2019 to 2021). General notes on the study: In liver transplant recipients, the study looked at T cell receptor repertoires in the peripheral blood and set them against the repertoires found within the transplanted livers.

For sequencing, an Illumina MiSeq was employed. TCRdb cleaned the public reads at Q25 with fastp, built clones with MiXCR and kept in-frame beta chains. Rows are unified per CDR3 protein, each entry keeping the most common DNA and genes. Within this sample are about 1,100 distinct CDR3 sequences, with roughly 19% of them counted one time only. The ten largest account for just over 15% of the sample. The receptors here all came from a human patient who had a liver transplant. Following transplantation, T cells from the graft donor may be among those present.

This clonotype is large by share. This chain joins TRBV6-1 and TRBJ1-2, with D tentatively TRBD1 (6 bases). The ends were cut back, 2 bases at V and 6 bases at J, with 13 bases in the middle. CDR3 length equals 14 residues. Germline V lookup: CDR1 MNHNS, CDR2 SASEGT. CDR3 region: CASSEPEGGNGYTF. Here the CDR3 DNA reads TGTGCCAGCAGTGAACCCGAGGGGGGGAATGGCTACACCTTC.

This clonotype was picked up many times. The V call is TRBV20-1, the J call TRBJ2-7; D may be TRBD2 (7 bases). Germline V gives CDR1 DFQATT, CDR2 SNEGSKA (reference sequence). The V gene lost 5 bases and the J gene lost 3 bases, with 14 bases spanning the gap. CDR3 length: 13 residues. This CDR3 is CSASGGEFYEQYF. DNA of the CDR3: TGCAGTGCTTCGGGGGGCGAGTTCTACGAGCAGTACTTC.

In its sample, this clonotype ranks as large. This chain connects TRBV19 to TRBJ1-2; no reliable D call. V lost 8 bases to trimming and J lost 7 bases, with 20 bases between them. Germline assignment: CDR1 LNHDA and CDR2 SQIVND (reference sequence). The CDR3 is 14 amino acids. The CDR3 DNA reads TGTGCCAGTGCCGACAAGGGAGCCCAGGCTGGCTACACCTTC. Encoded protein: CASADKGAQAGYTF.

This chain uses TRBV2 with TRBJ1-1, with TRBD1 matching over 8 bases. Germline assignment: CDR1 SNHLY and CDR2 FYNNEI. The CDR3 covers 12 residues. J lost 5 bases, V lost 11 bases, and 7 bases had no gene match. The CDR3 reads CAWGQEETEAFF. For the CDR3, the DNA is TGTGCCTGGGGACAGGAGGAAACTGAAGCTTTCTTT.

This clonotype qualifies as large. This chain joins TRBV18 and TRBJ1-1; the D gene is possibly TRBD1 (5 bases). This CDR3 region has 15 residues. The V end lost 2 bases, the J end lost 4 bases, and 14 bases lay between the germline ends. Germline V lookup: CDR1 KGHSH, CDR2 LQKENI. CDR3 nucleotides: TGTGCCAGCTCACCAGGGAGCAGGGTTGGCACTGAAGCTTTCTTT. Translated: CASSPGSRVGTEAFF.

By proportion, this clonotype is large (0.1 to 1%). The CDR3 protein is CASSPGEETQYF. CDR3 nucleotide sequence: TGTGCCAGCTCACCAGGGGAGGAGACCCAGTACTTC. The chain combines TRBV18 with TRBJ2-5, with D maybe TRBD2 (5 bases). V was shortened by 2 bases and J by 5 bases, with 6 bases between the two germline ends. The CDR3 spans 12 residues. Germline V CDR1 and CDR2: KGHSH, LQKENI.

This clonotype is large by share. V usage is TRBV10-3 and J usage is TRBJ2-2; 7 bases line up with TRBD2. The CDR3 covers 16 residues. J was trimmed by 2 bases and V by 6 bases; bases with no gene match: 9. Germline V gene lookup returns CDR1 ENHRY and CDR2 SYGVKD. The CDR3 reads CAIRELGGINTGELFF. CDR3 in DNA: TGTGCCATCAGAGAGCTGGGGGGGATCAACACCGGGGAGCTGTTTTTT.

A note on this clonotype: Since a far larger clone is one base different, this is likely a read error. The V call is TRBV5-4, the J call TRBJ1-2, with 8 bases identical to TRBD1. V dropped 9 bases and J dropped 5; count of bases not matched to a gene: 9. Germline values: CDR1 SGHNT, CDR2 YYREEE (reference sequence). The CDR3 length is 13 residues. CDR3 bases: TGTGCCAACAGTTATGGGACAGGTTATGGCTACACCTTC. Protein product: CANSYGTGYGYTF.

By share of the sample, this clonotype is large (0.1 to 1%). The chain employs TRBV19 and TRBJ1-6, with D unresolved. Germline loops: CDR1 LNHDA, CDR2 SQIVND (reference sequence). The CDR3 has 11 amino acids. The ends were cut back, 7 bases at V and 13 bases at J, with 11 bases in the middle. The CDR3 bases are TGTGCCAGTAAGGCGGCCGGGCCCCTCCACTTT. Its translation: CASKAAGPLHF.

This clonotype is judged medium-sized. The rearrangement links TRBV7-9 to TRBJ2-5; 7 bases agree with TRBD1. This CDR3 is built from 13 residues. CDR1 is SEHNR, CDR2 FQNEAQ, per germline (reference sequence). V was pared by 5 bases and J by 2 bases, with 2 bases of the junction left unmatched. The CDR3 DNA is TGTGCCAGCAGCGACAGGGAGCAAGAGACCCAGTACTTC. Protein: CASSDREQETQYF.

For this clonotype: One base separates it from a far larger clone, so it is likely a read error. The chain's CDR3 is CASSWWGLSTDTQYF. The CDR3 coding sequence is TGTGCCAGCAGCTGGTGGGGGCTATCCACAGATACGCAGTATTTT. The rearrangement uses TRBV7-2 and TRBJ2-3, with a weak D call TRBD1 (6 bases). Germline V gene lookup returns CDR1 SGHTA and CDR2 FQGNSA. The CDR3 is 15 residues long. V was cut by 4 bases and J by 2 bases, with 13 bases left in between.

By its share, this clonotype is large. This chain uses TRBV5-4 with TRBJ1-2, with D maybe TRBD1 (5 bases). Germline V gene lookup returns CDR1 SGHNT and CDR2 YYREEE (reference sequence). Trimming left V 0 bases short and J 8 bases short, with 8 bases between. CDR3 length equals 12 residues. CDR3 coding DNA: TGTGCCAGCAGCTTGGGGGACTGGGGCTACACCTTC. Amino acids: CASSLGDWGYTF.

Comments on this clonotype: At one of its ends the junction is not consistent with the germline gene, which may arise from a read error. CDR3 DNA sequence: TGTGCCAGCAGCTTGGCCGTACAGCCTCGAGGTTTAAACTTC. This translates into CASSLAVQPRGLNF. The V and J genes are TRBV5-6 and TRBJ2-7, with D unresolved. The CDR3 contains 14 residues. Germline lookup yields CDR1 SGHDT and CDR2 YYEEEE.

This clonotype has only a few counts. The rearrangement joins TRBV2 to TRBJ2-2; D possibly uses TRBD1 or TRBD2 (5 bases each). CDR3 length: 12 amino acids. V dropped 7 bases and J dropped 6 bases, with 9 bases sitting between them. Germline V gene data show CDR1 as SNHLY and CDR2 as FYNNEI. DNA for the CDR3: TGTGCCAGCATCCTGGGGGCCGGGGAGCTGTTTTTT. Encoded protein: CASILGAGELFF.

In the case of this clonotype: Since a far larger clone is one base different, this is likely a read error. The chain employs TRBV10-3 and TRBJ1-1; D not resolved. This CDR3 contains 13 residues. Looked up from germline, CDR1 is ENHRY and CDR2 is SYGVKD. V lost 10 bases and J lost 5, with 17 bases in between. In DNA, the CDR3 is TGTGCCAGCTTCCGCCCAAGGGCGACTGAAGCTTTCTTT. This gives the protein CASFRPRATEAFF.